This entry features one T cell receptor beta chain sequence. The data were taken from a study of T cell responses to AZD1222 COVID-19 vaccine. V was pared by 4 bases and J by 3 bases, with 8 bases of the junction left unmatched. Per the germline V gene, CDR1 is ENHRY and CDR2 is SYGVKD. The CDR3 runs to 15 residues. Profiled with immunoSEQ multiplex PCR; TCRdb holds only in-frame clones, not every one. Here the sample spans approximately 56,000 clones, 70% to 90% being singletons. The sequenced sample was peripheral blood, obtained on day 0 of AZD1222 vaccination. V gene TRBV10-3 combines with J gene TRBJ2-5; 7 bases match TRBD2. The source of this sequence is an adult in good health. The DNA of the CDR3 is TGTGCCATCAGTGGGGCCCGGGAGGCCGAAGAGACCCAGTACTTC. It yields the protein CAISGAREAEETQYF.